Below, 19 T cell receptor beta chains from the same sample are listed, as sequenced in a study of Ad26.COV2.S vaccination and SARS-CoV-2 variants. Stated treatment: some 20 received Ad26.COV2.S at low or high dose, single or two shots; roughly five received placebo; per-sample allocation not given. Following the first vaccine or placebo injection, samples were taken on day 63. Sequenced by immunoSEQ multiplex PCR; TCRdb stores in-frame clones only, minus some. The sample consists of some 390,000 clones, about 88% of them appearing once. The specimen comprised peripheral blood, sampled in a trial of Ad26.COV2.S vaccine versus placebo. Source of these receptors: a person between 18 and 65 years old who received the Ad26.COV2.S COVID-19 vaccine or a placebo.

The V and J genes are TRBV5-4 and TRBJ1-1; tentative D call: TRBD1 (6 bases). The CDR3 is 15 amino acids. Trimming cost V 0 bases and J 1 base, with 10 bases left between them. Looked up from germline, CDR1 is SGHNT and CDR2 is YYREEE (reference sequence). CDR3 DNA: TGTGCCAGCAGCTTGGCCGGGACACCGAACACTGAAGCTTTCTTT. The encoded protein is CASSLAGTPNTEAFF. Filled out from reference TRBV5-4 and TRBJ1-1, the complete variable domain reads ETGVTQSPTHLIKTRGQQVTLRCSSQSGHNTVSWYQQALGQGPQFIFQYYREEENGRGNFPPRFSGLQFPNYSSELNVNALELDDSALYLCASSLAGTPNTEAFFGQGTRLTVV.

The chain has TRBV6-2 or TRBV6-3 and TRBJ2-5; D remains ambiguous. There are 13 residues in the CDR3. CDR1 and CDR2 (germline): MNHEY, SVGEGT. V dropped 2 bases and J dropped 4 bases, with 8 bases sitting between them. The CDR3 loop is CASSYDVRETQYF. The CDR3 region has the DNA TGTGCCAGCAGTTACGATGTCCGAGAGACCCAGTACTTC.

This clone was recorded only once. Written as DNA, the CDR3 is TGTGCCAGCACCCTCGGGGCGAGGTATGGCTACACCTTC. Its translation is CASTLGARYGYTF. The genes are TRBV6-5 and TRBJ1-2; weak D call: TRBD1 (5 bases). CDR3 length equals 13 residues. V shed 7 bases and J shed 5 bases, with 14 bases lying between them. Germline-derived CDR1 and CDR2 are MNHEY and SVGAGI.

The V gene is TRBV19, the J gene TRBJ1-4; a weak D match, TRBD1 (5 bases). Germline assignment: CDR1 LNHDA and CDR2 SQIVND (reference sequence). Trimming pared 3 bases from V and 6 bases from J, leaving 11 bases between. The CDR3 runs 14 residues. The DNA for the CDR3 is TGTGCCAGTAGTATTGGCAGGGAGTATGAAAAACTGTTTTTT. Translated: CASSIGREYEKLFF.

The sample holds a few counts of this clone. The chain carries TRBV4-2 and TRBJ2-7; tentatively, D is TRBD1 (5 bases). Germline loops: CDR1 LGHNA, CDR2 YNFKEQ. Trimming cost V 1 base and J 1 base, with 14 bases left between them. The CDR3 length is 16 residues. CDR3 sequence (DNA): TGTGCCAGCAGCCAAGGTGGGCGATCAGGGTCCTACGAGCAGTACTTC. It translates to CASSQGGRSGSYEQYF.

The chain employs TRBV7-9 and TRBJ1-3, with D unresolved. Germline V lookup: CDR1 SEHNR, CDR2 FQNEAQ (reference sequence). Trimming pared 1 base from V and 0 bases from J, leaving 16 bases between. The length of the CDR3 is 18 residues. The CDR3 loop is CASSLVGKRDYSGNTIYF. The CDR3 DNA sequence: TGTGCCAGCAGCTTAGTGGGCAAACGGGATTACTCTGGAAACACCATATATTTT. Looking up the rest from reference TRBV7-9 and TRBJ1-3 gives the full variable domain: DTGVSQNPRHKITKRGQNVTFRCDPISEHNRLYWYRQTLGQGPEFLTYFQNEAQLEKSRLLSDRFSAERPKGSFSTLEIQRTEQGDSAMYLCASSLVGKRDYSGNTIYFGEGSWLTVV.

The chain has TRBV30 and TRBJ1-2; the D gene is possibly TRBD1 (5 bases). V lost 0 bases and J 2 bases, leaving 13 bases between the germline ends. The CDR3 runs to 15 residues. Germline assignment: CDR1 GTSNPN and CDR2 SVGIG (reference sequence). The CDR3 loop is CAWSVHRRSNYGYTF. In DNA, the CDR3 is TGTGCCTGGAGTGTACACAGGCGATCCAACTATGGCTACACCTTC. Looking up the rest from reference TRBV30 and TRBJ1-2 gives the full variable domain: SQTIHQWPATLVQPVGSPLSLECTVEGTSNPNLYWYRQAAGRGLQLLFYSVGIGQISSEVPQNLSASRPQDRQFILSSKKLLLSDSGFYLCAWSVHRRSNYGYTFGSGTRLTVV.

The chain employs TRBV19 and TRBJ1-5, with 7 nucleotides matching TRBD1. In germline, CDR1 is LNHDA, CDR2 SQIVND (reference sequence). The CDR3 sequence is 14 residues long. After removal of 6 bases from V and 2 bases from J, the junction contained 4 bases not matched to a gene. CDR3: CASRTGHGNQPQHF. The CDR3 nucleotides are TGTGCCAGTAGGACAGGGCACGGCAATCAGCCCCAGCATTTT.

The chain combines TRBV10-1 with TRBJ2-5; D gene unclear. This CDR3 is built from 14 residues. From germline, CDR1 is WNHNN and CDR2 SYGVQD (reference sequence). Deletions cut 1 base from V and 8 bases from J, with 14 bases between. The CDR3 sequence: CASSEWATGPTQYF. CDR3 DNA: TGCGCCAGCAGTGAGTGGGCAACTGGGCCTACCCAGTACTTC.

This chain connects TRBV9 to TRBJ2-1, with 7 nucleotides matching TRBD2. The CDR3 covers 16 residues. Germline V gives CDR1 SGDLS, CDR2 YYNGEE. V dropped 2 bases and J dropped 3; count of bases not matched to a gene: 8. In DNA, the CDR3 is TGTGCCAGCAGCGTCGCTAGCGGAAAGGGCTACAATGAGCAGTTCTTC. The encoded protein is CASSVASGKGYNEQFF.

The CDR3 region has the DNA TGCGCCAGCAGTGACGAGGGGTTCCCCCAAGAGACCCAGTACTTC. Translated: CASSDEGFPQETQYF. The chain carries TRBV10-1 and TRBJ2-5; D is perhaps TRBD1 or TRBD2 (5 bases each). This CDR3 has 15 amino acids. Per the germline V gene, CDR1 is WNHNN and CDR2 is SYGVQD (reference sequence). The ends were cut back, 3 bases at V and 1 base at J, with 12 bases in the middle.

This chain joins TRBV12-3 or TRBV12-4 and TRBJ2-3; weak D call: TRBD2 (6 bases). The CDR3 sequence is 13 residues long. Trimming cost V 10 bases and J 6 bases, with 17 bases left between them. The CDR3 region has the DNA TGTGCCACAAGCCGGGACTTCGGCGATACGCAGTATTTT. Protein product: CATSRDFGDTQYF.

The chain has TRBV27 and TRBJ2-2; possibly TRBD1 or TRBD2 for D (5 bases each). Trimming left V 2 bases short and J 3 bases short, with 13 bases between. The germline V gene has CDR1 MNHEY and CDR2 SMNVEV (reference sequence). The length of the CDR3 is 16 residues. Here the CDR3 DNA reads TGTGCCAGCAGTTTAGAGGGGCCCCTAGACACCGGGGAGCTGTTTTTT. It specifies CASSLEGPLDTGELFF.

V usage is TRBV21-1 and J usage is TRBJ1-5. TRBV21-1 is classified as a pseudogene. CDR3 length: 13 residues. The CDR3 nucleotides read TGTGCCAGCAACCTCTGGGAGGTTCAGCCCCAGCATTTT. Its protein is CASNLWEVQPQHF.

J is TRBJ2-2 and V is TRBV11-2; D ambiguous. Germline values: CDR1 SGHAT, CDR2 FQNNGV. The CDR3 extends over 15 amino acids. V dropped 2 bases and J dropped 0 bases, with 7 bases sitting between them. This CDR3 is CASSLREPNTGELFF. CDR3 in DNA: TGTGCCAGCAGCTTAAGGGAACCGAACACCGGGGAGCTGTTTTTT.

This clone was picked up one time. The V call is TRBV18, the J call TRBJ1-5; possibly TRBD1 for D (5 bases). Trimming took 6 bases from V and 5 from J, leaving 11 bases between them. The CDR3 length is 13 residues. Germline CDR1 is KGHSH and CDR2 is LQKENI. DNA for the CDR3: TGTGCCAGCTCTATTAAAGGGGATCAGCCCCAGCATTTT. Its translation: CASSIKGDQPQHF.

This clone has more than one count but fewer than ten. This sample also contains other DNA sequences that code for the same CDR3. V gene TRBV7-9 combines with J gene TRBJ2-7; D not certain. The length of the CDR3 is 12 residues. V dropped 2 bases and J dropped 3 bases, with 5 bases sitting between them. Germline lookup yields CDR1 SEHNR and CDR2 FQNEAQ (reference sequence). CDR3 sequence reads: CASSLSGYEQYF. CDR3 bases: TGTGCCAGCAGCTTATCGGGCTACGAGCAGTACTTC.

The rearrangement joins TRBV6-5 to TRBJ1-6, with D uncertain. V dropped 6 bases and J dropped 8 bases, with 8 bases sitting between them. Germline CDR1 reads MNHEY; CDR2 reads SVGAGI. The CDR3 extends over 12 amino acids. CDR3 protein: CASRAGHSPLHF. The CDR3 DNA reads as TGTGCCAGCAGAGCCGGCCATTCACCCCTCCACTTT.

The chain links TRBV5-1 to TRBJ1-1, with a weak D call TRBD1 (5 bases). The ends were cut back, 4 bases at V and 7 bases at J, with 17 bases in the middle. Per the germline V gene, CDR1 is SGHRS and CDR2 is YFSETQ. The CDR3 consists of 14 residues. In nucleotides, the CDR3 is TGCGCCAGCAGCCTTCTTCAGGGTAACGATGAAGCTTTCTTT. Its protein product is CASSLLQGNDEAFF. The full variable domain, rest sourced from reference TRBV5-1 and TRBJ1-1, is KAGVTQTPRYLIKTRGQQVTLSCSPISGHRSVSWYQQTPGQGLQFLFEYFSETQRNKGNFPGRFSGRQFSNSRSEMNVSTLELGDSALYLCASSLLQGNDEAFFGQGTRLTVV.